The present TCR beta chain was sequenced within a study of early T cells in non-severe SARS-CoV-2 infection. The wider study: The sequenced material was bulk RNA from unsorted whole blood, and its chains were unpaired.

V lost 1 base to trimming and J lost 3 bases; unmatched junction nucleotides: 10. CDR3 length: 17 amino acids. Germline loops: CDR1 LGHNA, CDR2 YSLEER. Attachment of unique molecular identifiers was made to individual cDNA molecules. One entry per CDR3 protein, called by TCRdb with MiXCR from the 5' RACE reads. The table lists about 71,000 distinct CDR3 sequences, around an eighth of them singletons. Sequenced material: whole blood, taken at baseline. This chain links TRBV4-3 with TRBJ2-7; TRBD1 matches at 9 bases. This TCR was recovered from an adult who was a healthcare worker with PCR-confirmed SARS-CoV-2 infection or an uninfected control (not recorded which). The CDR3 spells CASSQVYQTGGYYEQYF. The CDR3 DNA sequence: TGCGCCAGCAGCCAAGTTTACCAAACAGGGGGCTACTACGAGCAGTACTTC.